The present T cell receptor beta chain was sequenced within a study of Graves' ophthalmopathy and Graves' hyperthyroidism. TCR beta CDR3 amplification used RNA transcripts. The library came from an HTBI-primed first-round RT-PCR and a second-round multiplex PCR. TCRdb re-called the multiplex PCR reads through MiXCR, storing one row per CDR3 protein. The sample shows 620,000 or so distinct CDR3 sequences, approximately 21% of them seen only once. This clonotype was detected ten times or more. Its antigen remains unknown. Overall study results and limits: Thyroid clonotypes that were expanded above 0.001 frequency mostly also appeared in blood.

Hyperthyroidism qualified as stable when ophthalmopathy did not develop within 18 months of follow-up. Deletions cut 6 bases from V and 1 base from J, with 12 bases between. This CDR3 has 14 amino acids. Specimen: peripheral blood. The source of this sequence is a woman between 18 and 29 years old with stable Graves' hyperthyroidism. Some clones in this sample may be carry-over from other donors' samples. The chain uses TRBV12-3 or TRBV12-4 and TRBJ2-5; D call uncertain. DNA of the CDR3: TGTGCCAGCAGCTTTCGAACAGTCCAAGAGACCCAGTACTTC. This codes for CASSFRTVQETQYF.